This note documents a single T cell receptor beta chain sequence. These data originate in a study of blood T cell repertoires in COVID-19. The method was immunoSEQ multiplex PCR; TCRdb's version includes in-frame clones alone and lacks a portion of them. The table includes about 110,000 clones, about 90% detected once. This CDR3 contains 17 residues. The germline V gene encodes CDR1 ENHRY and CDR2 SYGVKD. V dropped 4 bases and J dropped 4; count of bases not matched to a gene: 13. The gene calls are TRBV10-3 and TRBJ2-3; 8 bases match TRBD1. Sequenced material: peripheral blood. The TCR sequence derives from a human donor in a cohort sampled during active COVID-19. This chain's CDR3 is CAISAIVDRVRPDTQYF. The CDR3 bases are TGTGCCATCAGTGCGATAGTGGACAGGGTAAGGCCAGATACGCAGTATTTT.